These 24 T cell receptor beta chains came from one sample sequenced in a study of cytotoxic CD8 clonotypes in ibrutinib-treated CLL (dated by TCRdb to about 2021). Interpreted using the paper, the time point label stands for: roughly 12 months on ibrutinib. The library came from the immunoSEQ multiplex PCR assay. Imported from immuneACCESS, the table was reduced by TCRdb to in-frame sequences with V and J called. These copies leave out some clones; in studies compared against another copy, an unresolved V gene accounts for under half, and the cause of the remainder is not known. The sample table records fewer than 80,000 clones; 45% to 60% of these occur just once. Of the sample, about 15% is held by the ten largest clones. The sequencing used PBMCs, collected after 12 months of ibrutinib treatment. The receptors derive from a human donor with chronic lymphocytic leukemia.

V usage is TRBV19 and J usage is TRBJ1-5, with 8 bases identical to TRBD1. The CDR3 extends over 14 amino acids. Looked up from germline, CDR1 is LNHDA and CDR2 is SQIVND (reference sequence). V was pared by 4 bases and J by 3 bases, with 2 bases of the junction left unmatched. CDR3 sequence reads: CASSTGGFNQPQHF. As DNA, the CDR3 is TGTGCCAGTAGTACAGGGGGCTTCAATCAGCCCCAGCATTTT.

The chain joins TRBV5-1 to TRBJ2-3; 7 bases map to TRBD1. This CDR3 region has 17 residues. CDR1 and CDR2 (germline): SGHRS, YFSETQ. V was pared by 3 bases and J by 0 bases, with 10 bases of the junction left unmatched. The CDR3 DNA sequence: TGCGCCAGCAGCTACCAAGACGGGACAGTAAGCACAGATACGCAGTATTTT. It translates to CASSYQDGTVSTDTQYF.

The rearrangement uses TRBV6-4 and TRBJ2-2, with a possible D match to TRBD1 (6 bases). Between the trimmed V and J ends, which lost 6 bases and 4 bases, there was a span of 6 bases. The length of the CDR3 is 12 residues. CDR1 and CDR2 from the germline V gene are MRHNA and SNTAGT. CDR3 amino acids: CASRDSTGELFF. The CDR3 DNA reads as TGTGCCAGCAGGGACAGCACCGGGGAGCTGTTTTTT.

This clone was seen a few times. The rearrangement links TRBV19 to TRBJ2-2, with 9 bases that match TRBD1. The CDR3 sequence is 15 residues long. V shed 7 bases and J 7 bases; nucleotides not matched to a gene: 10. Germline CDR1 reads LNHDA; CDR2 reads SQIVND (reference sequence). In DNA form, the CDR3 reads TGTGCCAGTAATCTACCGGGACAGGGACACGGGGAGCTGTTTTTT. This sequence encodes CASNLPGQGHGELFF.

The V gene is TRBV6-1, the J gene TRBJ1-3; 7 bases match TRBD1. The CDR3 runs to 15 residues. V was clipped by 6 bases and J by 0 bases; unmatched bases: 5. Germline CDR1 MNHNS, CDR2 SASEGT. This chain's CDR3 is CASSRDRASGNTIYF. The DNA for the CDR3 is TGTGCCAGCAGCCGCGACAGGGCCTCTGGAAACACCATATATTTT.

The rearrangement uses TRBV5-6 and TRBJ1-1, with a weak D call TRBD1 (5 bases). The CDR3 has 11 residues. V was clipped by 1 base and J by 11 bases, with 9 bases between them. Germline V lookup: CDR1 SGHDT, CDR2 YYEEEE. CDR3 sequence reads: CASSLQGDAFF. The CDR3, as DNA: TGTGCCAGCAGCTTGCAAGGGGATGCTTTCTTT.

J is TRBJ2-7 and V is TRBV10-1; D could derive from TRBD1 or TRBD2 (6 bases each). V shed 6 bases and J shed 7 bases, with 13 bases lying between them. In germline, CDR1 is WNHNN, CDR2 SYGVQD (reference sequence). The CDR3 spans 12 residues. The CDR3 region has the DNA TGCGCCAGCAGACAGACAGGAGGGGAGCAGTACTTC. Its protein product is CASRQTGGEQYF.

The chain employs TRBV5-1 and TRBJ2-2; 8 bases fit TRBD1. The trim removed 6 bases at V and 0 bases at J, leaving 13 bases unmatched. Per the germline V gene, CDR1 is SGHRS and CDR2 is YFSETQ. The CDR3 has 18 amino acids. This chain's CDR3 is CASTELVVQGANTGELFF. The CDR3 DNA reads TGCGCCAGCACCGAACTCGTTGTACAGGGGGCGAACACCGGGGAGCTGTTTTTT.

The gene calls are TRBV5-1 and TRBJ2-1; 9 bases match TRBD2. V gave up 7 bases and J gave up 5 bases; unmatched junction bases: 10. CDR3 length: 15 residues. Germline V lookup: CDR1 SGHRS, CDR2 YFSETQ. The CDR3 protein is CASGLAPVTNNEQFF. CDR3 DNA: TGCGCCAGCGGACTAGCGCCCGTTACCAACAATGAGCAGTTCTTC.

The chain is built from TRBV6-5 and TRBJ2-7, with a possible D match to TRBD2 (5 bases). This CDR3 region has 14 residues. Trimming pared 5 bases from V and 3 bases from J, leaving 14 bases between. Germline-derived CDR1 and CDR2 are MNHEY and SVGAGI. CDR3 in DNA: TGTGCCAGCAGTAAATGGGGAGACGGCTACGAGCAGTACGTC. It specifies CASSKWGDGYEQYV.

In this sample, this clone turned up a few times. The chain couples TRBV6-1 to TRBJ2-5, with 9 bases fitting TRBD2. This CDR3 is built from 15 residues. Losses at the gene ends were 5 bases for V and 3 bases for J; bases not matched to a gene: 7. Germline values: CDR1 MNHNS, CDR2 SASEGT. CDR3 DNA sequence: TGTGCCAGCAGTCGAGCGGGGGGACTGGAAGAGACCCAGTACTTC. It translates to CASSRAGGLEETQYF.

This clone was seen more than once but under ten times. The V and J genes are TRBV7-2 and TRBJ2-5; 9 bases are shared with TRBD1. Germline CDR1 is SGHTA and CDR2 is FQGNSA. Trimming at V came to 5 bases and at J to 5 bases, leaving 9 bases not matched to a gene. The CDR3 length is 15 residues. DNA for the CDR3: TGTGCCAGCAGCCCACAGGGGGCGCGGGGGGAGACCCAGTACTTC. It translates to CASSPQGARGETQYF.

The rearrangement uses TRBV7-2 and TRBJ2-7; 8 bases align to TRBD1. V lost 2 bases to trimming and J lost 3 bases; unmatched junction nucleotides: 18. CDR1 and CDR2 (germline): SGHTA, FQGNSA. The CDR3 is 19 residues long. The CDR3 region has the DNA TGTGCCAGCAGCTTACTGACAGGGGTAGGGCACCAGTTTTACTACGAGCAGTACTTC. Its protein is CASSLLTGVGHQFYYEQYF.

This clone was seen only a few times. V gene TRBV2 combines with J gene TRBJ1-5; D is possibly TRBD1 (5 bases). Germline V CDR1 and CDR2: SNHLY, FYNNEI. V lost 4 bases, J lost 7 bases, and 11 bases lay in between. The length of the CDR3 is 13 residues. The CDR3 sequence: CASSGPGRQPQHF. Written as DNA, the CDR3 is TGTGCCAGCAGTGGTCCGGGGCGCCAGCCCCAGCATTTT. The entire variable domain, with the rest obtained from reference TRBV2 and TRBJ1-5, is as follows: EPEVTQTPSHQVTQMGQEVILRCVPISNHLYFYWYRQILGQKVEFLVSFYNNEISEKSEIFDDQFSVERPDGSNFTLKIRSTKLEDSAMYFCASSGPGRQPQHFGDGTRLSIL.

The chain is built from TRBV7-2 and TRBJ2-1, with 8 bases lining up with TRBD2. The V segment lost 5 bases and the J segment 7 bases; nucleotides outside the gene matches: 16. The CDR3 totals 17 residues. Germline CDR1 is SGHTA and CDR2 is FQGNSA. CDR3 nucleotide sequence: TGTGCCAGCAGCAAAGCACCCTTAGGGCGGGGGGAGAATGAGCAGTTCTTC. Translated, it gives CASSKAPLGRGENEQFF. Full variable domain (missing parts from reference TRBV7-2 and TRBJ2-1): GAGVSQSPSNKVTEKGKDVELRCDPISGHTALYWYRQSLGQGLEFLIYFQGNSAPDKSGLPSDRFSAERTGGSVSTLTIQRTQQEDSAVYLCASSKAPLGRGENEQFFGPGTRLTVL.

The V call is TRBV15, the J call TRBJ2-5, with TRBD1 as a possible D gene (6 bases). Germline-derived CDR1 and CDR2 are LNHNV and YYDKDF (reference sequence). V was clipped by 5 bases and J by 3 bases, with 22 bases between them. This CDR3 has 17 residues. The CDR3 loop is CATSGAEDSFPKETQYF. The CDR3 nucleotides read TGTGCCACCAGCGGCGCCGAGGACAGCTTTCCAAAAGAGACCCAGTACTTC. Together with reference TRBV15 and TRBJ2-5, the CDR3 gives the full variable domain: DAMVIQNPRYQVTQFGKPVTLSCSQTLNHNVMYWYQQKSSQAPKLLFHYYDKDFNNEADTPDNFQSRRPNTSFCFLDIRSPGLGDTAMYLCATSGAEDSFPKETQYFGPGTRLLVL.

The chain joins TRBV7-9 to TRBJ1-4; 11 nucleotides match TRBD1. Trimming took 0 bases from V and 4 from J; bases not matched to a gene: 4. The CDR3 totals 17 residues. Germline V CDR1 and CDR2: SEHNR, FQNEAQ (reference sequence). For the CDR3, the DNA is TGTGCCAGCAGCTTAGCGGGACAGGGGGTAAATAATGAAAAACTGTTTTTT. Translation: CASSLAGQGVNNEKLFF.

The chain has TRBV6-5 and TRBJ2-7; 8 bases are shared with TRBD1. This CDR3 contains 13 residues. V shed 8 bases and J 7 bases; nucleotides not matched to a gene: 10. The germline CDR1 and CDR2 sequences are MNHEY and SVGAGI. The chain's CDR3 is CASPRGHRMEQYF. The DNA of the CDR3 is TGTGCCAGCCCCAGGGGGCACAGGATGGAGCAGTACTTC.

The chain has TRBV19 and TRBJ1-5; possibly TRBD1 for D (5 bases). This CDR3 is built from 14 residues. Per germline, CDR1 LNHDA and CDR2 SQIVND (reference sequence). Trimming took off 7 bases at V and 7 bases at J, with 17 bases between the two ends. The DNA for the CDR3 is TGTGCCAGTATCATGACAGCCAAGGGGCAGCCCCAGCATTTT. Protein sequence: CASIMTAKGQPQHF.

The rearrangement joins TRBV28 to TRBJ1-6; D ambiguous. The germline V and J ends were trimmed by 11 bases and 15 bases, with 17 bases remaining between them. The CDR3 runs 11 residues. CDR1 and CDR2 from the germline V gene are MDHEN and SYDVKM. This CDR3 reads CAGLAGLVLHF. The CDR3, as DNA: TGTGCCGGTTTGGCCGGGTTGGTCCTCCACTTT.

The rearrangement links TRBV19 to TRBJ1-6; 7 bases fit TRBD1. This CDR3 is 14 amino acids long. The V segment lost 3 bases and the J segment 9 bases; nucleotides outside the gene matches: 5. Germline values: CDR1 LNHDA, CDR2 SQIVND (reference sequence). CDR3 amino acids: CASSMRQGSSPLHF. The CDR3 DNA follows: TGTGCCAGTAGTATGCGACAGGGTAGTTCACCCCTCCACTTT.

This clone has a single count. The chain links TRBV29-1 to TRBJ2-1; D is possibly TRBD2 (6 bases). V was clipped by 5 bases and J by 15 bases, with 17 bases between them. CDR1 is SQVTM and CDR2 is ANQGSEA in the germline V gene. This CDR3 contains 11 residues. CDR3 coding DNA: TGCAGCGTTTGGCTGGGACTCTCTCCGTTCTTC. This codes for CSVWLGLSPFF.

This rearrangement joins TRBV5-1 to TRBJ2-2, with D unresolved. CDR1 and CDR2 (germline): SGHRS, YFSETQ. The CDR3 is 12 residues long. V shed 4 bases and J shed 7 bases, with 8 bases lying between them. CDR3 bases: TGCGCCAGCAGCCCCAATTTCGGGGAGCTGTTTTTT. It is translated as CASSPNFGELFF.

In its sample, this clone was seen a few times. The V and J genes are TRBV13 and TRBJ1-1; D unclear. This CDR3 contains 13 residues. The V gene's germline CDR1 is PRHDT and CDR2 FYEKMQ (reference sequence). V lost 5 bases and J 5 bases, leaving 12 bases between the germline ends. Here the CDR3 DNA reads TGTGCCAGCAGCCCCCTGGCAACAACTGAAGCTTTCTTT. Residues: CASSPLATTEAFF.